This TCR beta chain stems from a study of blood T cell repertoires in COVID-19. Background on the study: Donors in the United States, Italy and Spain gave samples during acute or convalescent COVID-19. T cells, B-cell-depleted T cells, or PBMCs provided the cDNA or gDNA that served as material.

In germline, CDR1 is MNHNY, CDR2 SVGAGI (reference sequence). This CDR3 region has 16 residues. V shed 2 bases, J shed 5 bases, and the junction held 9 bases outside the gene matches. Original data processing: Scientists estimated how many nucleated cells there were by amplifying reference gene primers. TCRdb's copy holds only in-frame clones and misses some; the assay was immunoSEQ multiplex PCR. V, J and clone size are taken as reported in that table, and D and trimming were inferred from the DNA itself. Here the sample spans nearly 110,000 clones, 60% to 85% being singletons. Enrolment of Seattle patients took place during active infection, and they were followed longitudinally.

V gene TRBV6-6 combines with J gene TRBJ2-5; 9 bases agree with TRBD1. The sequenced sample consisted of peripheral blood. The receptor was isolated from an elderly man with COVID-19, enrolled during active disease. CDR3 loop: CASSYGPTGGLETQYF. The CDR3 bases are TGTGCCAGCAGTTACGGGCCTACAGGGGGCTTGGAGACCCAGTACTTC.